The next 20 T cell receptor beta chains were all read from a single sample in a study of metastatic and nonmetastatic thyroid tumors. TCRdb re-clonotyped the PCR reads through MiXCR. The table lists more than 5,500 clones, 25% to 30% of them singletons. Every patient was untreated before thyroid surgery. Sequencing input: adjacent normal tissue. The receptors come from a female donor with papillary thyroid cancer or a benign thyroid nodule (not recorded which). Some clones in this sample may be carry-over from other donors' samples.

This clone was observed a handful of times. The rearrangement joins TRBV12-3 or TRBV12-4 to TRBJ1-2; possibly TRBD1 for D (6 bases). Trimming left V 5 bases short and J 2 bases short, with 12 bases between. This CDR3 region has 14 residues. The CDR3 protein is CASSKDSLNYGYTF. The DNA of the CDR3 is TGTGCCAGCAGTAAGGACAGCCTAAACTATGGCTACACCTTC.

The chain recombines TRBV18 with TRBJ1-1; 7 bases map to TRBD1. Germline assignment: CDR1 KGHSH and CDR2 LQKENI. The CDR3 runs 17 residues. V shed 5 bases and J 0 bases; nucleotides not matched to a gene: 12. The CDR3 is CASSSFRGEAMNTEAFF. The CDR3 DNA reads TGTGCCAGCTCATCATTCAGGGGGGAGGCTATGAACACTGAAGCTTTCTTT. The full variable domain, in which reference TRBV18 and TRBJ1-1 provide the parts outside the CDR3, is NAGVMQNPRHLVRRRGQEARLRCSPMKGHSHVYWYRQLPEEGLKFMVYLQKENIIDESGMPKERFSAEFPKEGPSILRIQQVVRGDSAAYFCASSSFRGEAMNTEAFFGQGTRLTVV.

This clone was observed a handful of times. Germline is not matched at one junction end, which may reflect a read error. CDR3 region: CASSDNRGPNNSPIHF. The DNA of the CDR3 is TGTGCTAGCAGCGATAACAGGGGACCTAATAATTCACCCATCCACTTT. V is TRBV4-2 and J is TRBJ1-6, with 7 bases that match TRBD1. This CDR3 region has 16 residues. CDR1 and CDR2 (germline): LGHNA, YNFKEQ.

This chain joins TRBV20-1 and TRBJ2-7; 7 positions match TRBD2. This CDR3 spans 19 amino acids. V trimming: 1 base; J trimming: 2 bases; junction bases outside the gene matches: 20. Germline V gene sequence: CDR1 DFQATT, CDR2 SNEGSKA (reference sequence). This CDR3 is CSARANPRETPLSPYEQYF. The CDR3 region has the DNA TGCAGTGCTAGAGCCAATCCGCGGGAGACGCCCCTTAGCCCCTACGAGCAGTACTTC.

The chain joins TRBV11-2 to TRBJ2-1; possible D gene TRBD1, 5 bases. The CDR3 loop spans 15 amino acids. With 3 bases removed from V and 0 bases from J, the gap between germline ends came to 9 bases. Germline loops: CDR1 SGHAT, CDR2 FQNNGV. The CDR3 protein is CASSFLQGSYNEQFF. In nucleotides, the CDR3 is TGTGCCAGCAGCTTTCTTCAGGGCTCCTACAATGAGCAGTTCTTC.

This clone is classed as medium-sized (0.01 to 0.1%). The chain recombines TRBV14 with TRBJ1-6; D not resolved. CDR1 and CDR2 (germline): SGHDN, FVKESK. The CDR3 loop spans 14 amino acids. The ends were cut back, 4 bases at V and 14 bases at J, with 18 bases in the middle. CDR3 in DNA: TGTGCCAGCAGCCGGTTGGACGGGAGCACCTCCCTCCACTTT. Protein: CASSRLDGSTSLHF. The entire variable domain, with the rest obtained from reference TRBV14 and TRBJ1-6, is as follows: EAGVTQFPSHSVIEKGQTVTLRCDPISGHDNLYWYRRVMGKEIKFLLHFVKESKQDESGMPNNRFLAERTGGTYSTLKVQPAELEDSGVYFCASSRLDGSTSLHFGNGTRLTVT.

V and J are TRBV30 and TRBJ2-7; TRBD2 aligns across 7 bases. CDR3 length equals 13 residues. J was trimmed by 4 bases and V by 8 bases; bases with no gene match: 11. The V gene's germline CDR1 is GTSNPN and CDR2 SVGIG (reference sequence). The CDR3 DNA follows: TGTGCCATGGGGAGGGAGTCGAGGTACGAGCAGTACTTC. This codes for CAMGRESRYEQYF.

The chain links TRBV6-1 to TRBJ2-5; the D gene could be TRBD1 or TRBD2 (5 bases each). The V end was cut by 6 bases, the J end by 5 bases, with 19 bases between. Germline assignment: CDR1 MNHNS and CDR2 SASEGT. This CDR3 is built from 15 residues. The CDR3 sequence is CASRSTRGVGETQYF. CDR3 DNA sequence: TGTGCCAGCAGATCAACTAGAGGGGTCGGGGAGACCCAGTACTTC.

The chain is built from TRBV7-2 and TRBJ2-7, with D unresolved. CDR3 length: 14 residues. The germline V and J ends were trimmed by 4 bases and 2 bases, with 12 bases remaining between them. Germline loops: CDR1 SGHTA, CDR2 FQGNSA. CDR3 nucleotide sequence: TGTGCCAGCAGCTCTTACTTGGGCACCTACGAGCAGTACTTC. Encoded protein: CASSSYLGTYEQYF.

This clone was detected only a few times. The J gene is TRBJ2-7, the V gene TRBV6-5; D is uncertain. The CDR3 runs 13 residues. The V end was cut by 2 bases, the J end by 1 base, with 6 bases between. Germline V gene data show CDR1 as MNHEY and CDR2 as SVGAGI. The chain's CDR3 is CASSYVGSYEQYF. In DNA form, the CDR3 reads TGTGCCAGCAGTTACGTGGGGTCCTACGAGCAGTACTTC.

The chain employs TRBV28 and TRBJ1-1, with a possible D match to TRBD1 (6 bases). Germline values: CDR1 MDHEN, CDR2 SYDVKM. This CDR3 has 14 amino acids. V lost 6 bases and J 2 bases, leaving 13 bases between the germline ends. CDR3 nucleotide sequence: TGTGCCAGCAGCTTGGGGACAACCAACACTGAAGCTTTCTTT. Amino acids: CASSLGTTNTEAFF.

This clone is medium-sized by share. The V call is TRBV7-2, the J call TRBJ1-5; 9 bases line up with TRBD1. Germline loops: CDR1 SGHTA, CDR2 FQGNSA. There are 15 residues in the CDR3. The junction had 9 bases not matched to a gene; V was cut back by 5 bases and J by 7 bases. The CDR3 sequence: CASSTTGQGWQPQHF. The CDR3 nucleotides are TGTGCCAGCAGCACCACAGGACAGGGGTGGCAGCCCCAGCATTTT.

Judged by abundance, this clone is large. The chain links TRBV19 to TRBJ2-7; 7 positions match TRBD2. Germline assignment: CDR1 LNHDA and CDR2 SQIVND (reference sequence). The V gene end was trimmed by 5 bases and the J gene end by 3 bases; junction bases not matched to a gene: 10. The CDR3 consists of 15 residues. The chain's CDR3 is CASSPPGLGVYEQYF. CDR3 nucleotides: TGTGCCAGTAGTCCTCCAGGACTAGGAGTCTACGAGCAGTACTTC.

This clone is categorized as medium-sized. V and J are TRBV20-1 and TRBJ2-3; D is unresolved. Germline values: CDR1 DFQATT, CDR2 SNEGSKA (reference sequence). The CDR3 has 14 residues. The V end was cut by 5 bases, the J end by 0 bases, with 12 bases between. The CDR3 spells CSALTDPSTDTQYF. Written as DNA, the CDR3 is TGCAGTGCTCTGACGGACCCTAGCACAGATACGCAGTATTTT.

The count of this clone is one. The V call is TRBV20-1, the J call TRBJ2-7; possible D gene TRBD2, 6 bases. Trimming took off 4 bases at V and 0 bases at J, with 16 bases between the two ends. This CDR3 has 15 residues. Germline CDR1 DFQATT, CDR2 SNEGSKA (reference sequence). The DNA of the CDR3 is TGCAGTGCTAACCCTGTGGGGGGACGCTCCTACGAGCAGTACTTC. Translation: CSANPVGGRSYEQYF.

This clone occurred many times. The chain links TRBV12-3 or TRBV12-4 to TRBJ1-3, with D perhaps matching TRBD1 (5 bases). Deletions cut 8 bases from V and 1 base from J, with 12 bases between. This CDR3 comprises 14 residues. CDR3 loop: CASVQGYSGNTIYF. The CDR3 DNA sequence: TGTGCCAGCGTGCAGGGCTATTCTGGAAACACCATATATTTT.

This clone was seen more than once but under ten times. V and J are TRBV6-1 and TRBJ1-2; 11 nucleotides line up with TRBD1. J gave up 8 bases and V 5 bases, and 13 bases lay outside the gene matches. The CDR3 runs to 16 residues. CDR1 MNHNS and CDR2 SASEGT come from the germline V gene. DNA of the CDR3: TGTGCCAGCAGTTCTACTTGGACAGGGGGCCCCGGGGGCTACACCTTC. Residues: CASSSTWTGGPGGYTF.

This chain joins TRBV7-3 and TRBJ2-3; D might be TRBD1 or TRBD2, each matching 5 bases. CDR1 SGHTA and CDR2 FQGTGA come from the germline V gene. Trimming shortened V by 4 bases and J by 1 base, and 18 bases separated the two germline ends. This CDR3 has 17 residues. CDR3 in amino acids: CASSSSPWGTGTDTQYF. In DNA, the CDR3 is TGTGCCAGCAGCTCTTCACCATGGGGGACGGGCACAGATACGCAGTATTTT.

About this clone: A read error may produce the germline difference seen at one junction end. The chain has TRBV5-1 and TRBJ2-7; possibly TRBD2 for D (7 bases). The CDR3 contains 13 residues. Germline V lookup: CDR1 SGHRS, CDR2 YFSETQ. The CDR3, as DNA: TGCGCCAGCATCTTGGGGGGGACACCCGAGCAGTACTTC. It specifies CASILGGTPEQYF.

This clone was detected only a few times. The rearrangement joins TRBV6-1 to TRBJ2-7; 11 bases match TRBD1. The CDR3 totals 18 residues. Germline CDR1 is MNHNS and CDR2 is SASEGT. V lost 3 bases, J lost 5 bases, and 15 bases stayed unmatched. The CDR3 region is CASSDFRYGQGAGHEQYF. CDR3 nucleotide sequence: TGTGCCAGCAGTGATTTTCGATACGGACAGGGGGCGGGCCACGAGCAGTACTTC.